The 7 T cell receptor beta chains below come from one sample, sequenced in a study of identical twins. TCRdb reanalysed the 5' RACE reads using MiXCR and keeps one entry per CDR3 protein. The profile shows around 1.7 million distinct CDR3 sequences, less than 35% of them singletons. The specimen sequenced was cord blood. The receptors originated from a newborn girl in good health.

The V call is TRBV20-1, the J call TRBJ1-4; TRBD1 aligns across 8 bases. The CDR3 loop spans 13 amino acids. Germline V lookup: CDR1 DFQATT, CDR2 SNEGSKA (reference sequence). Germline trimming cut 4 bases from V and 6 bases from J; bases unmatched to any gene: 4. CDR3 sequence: CSATARGHEKLFF. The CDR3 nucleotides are TGCAGTGCTACTGCCAGGGGGCATGAAAAACTGTTTTTT.

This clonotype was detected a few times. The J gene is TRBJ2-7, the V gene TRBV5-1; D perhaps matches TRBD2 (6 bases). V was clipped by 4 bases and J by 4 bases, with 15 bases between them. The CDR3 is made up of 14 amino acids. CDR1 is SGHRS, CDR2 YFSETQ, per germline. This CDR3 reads CASSGGVDSYEQYF. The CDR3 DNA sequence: TGCGCCAGCAGCGGAGGGGTCGATTCGTACGAGCAGTACTTC.

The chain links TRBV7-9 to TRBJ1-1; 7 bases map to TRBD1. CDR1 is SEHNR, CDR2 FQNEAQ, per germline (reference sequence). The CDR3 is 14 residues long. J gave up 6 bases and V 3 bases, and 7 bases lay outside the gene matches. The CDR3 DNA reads TGTGCCAGCAGCTTGGTCCAGGGGGGATCTGAAGCTTTCTTT. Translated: CASSLVQGGSEAFF.

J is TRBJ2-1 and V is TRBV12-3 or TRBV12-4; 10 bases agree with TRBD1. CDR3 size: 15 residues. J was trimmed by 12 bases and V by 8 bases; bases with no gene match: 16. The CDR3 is CASGNKGQGNDGQFF. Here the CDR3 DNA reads TGTGCCAGCGGGAACAAGGGACAGGGGAATGATGGGCAGTTCTTC.

CDR3 residues: CATRPSGAINEQFF. The CDR3 DNA reads TGTGCCACCAGACCCAGCGGAGCTATCAATGAGCAGTTCTTC. V usage is TRBV24-1 and J usage is TRBJ2-1, with D perhaps matching TRBD2 (5 bases). The V end was cut by 7 bases, the J end by 6 bases, with 15 bases between. The CDR3 has 14 residues. CDR1 and CDR2 from the germline V gene are KGHDR and SFDVKD.

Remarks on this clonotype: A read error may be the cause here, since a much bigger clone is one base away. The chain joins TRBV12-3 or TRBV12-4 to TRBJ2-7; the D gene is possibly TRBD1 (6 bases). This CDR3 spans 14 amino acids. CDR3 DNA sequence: TGTGCCAGCAGTTTAGACGGGACATCCTACGTGCAGTACTTC. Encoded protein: CASSLDGTSYVQYF.

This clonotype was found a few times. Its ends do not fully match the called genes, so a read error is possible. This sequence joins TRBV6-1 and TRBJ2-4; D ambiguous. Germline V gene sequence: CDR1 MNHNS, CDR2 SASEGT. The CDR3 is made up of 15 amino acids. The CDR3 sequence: CASIESTIAKNIQYF. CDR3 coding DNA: TGTGCCAGCATTGAATCCACAATAGCCAAAAACATTCAGTACTTC.